This T cell receptor (beta chain) came from a study of Graves' ophthalmopathy and Graves' hyperthyroidism. Whole-study results and caveats: The model's ophthalmopathy progression predictions had 55% to 71% sensitivity and about 72% specificity.

V lost 6 bases to trimming and J lost 0 bases, with 11 bases between them. CDR3 length: 15 amino acids. CDR1 is MNHEY and CDR2 is SVGAGI in the germline V gene. Sampling more than 9 ml of fresh peripheral blood provided the PBMCs. Amplified TCR beta CDR3 regions were obtained using RNA transcripts as template. HTBI primers primed a first-round RT-PCR, and a second-round multiplex PCR followed. MiXCR, run by TCRdb on the multiplex PCR reads, gives a single entry per CDR3 protein. This table has around 600,000 distinct CDR3 sequences, about 41% appearing once. On this clonotype: Antigen unknown.

The sequence was obtained from an adult man with Graves' ophthalmopathy. Sequencing was performed on peripheral blood. The chain uses TRBV6-5 and TRBJ2-2; D remains unclear. The CDR3 region is CASSRDSANTGELFF. The CDR3 nucleotides are TGTGCCAGCAGCCGCGACTCCGCGAACACCGGGGAGCTGTTTTTT.